This T cell receptor (beta chain) emerged from a study of T cell changes during pregnancy in multiple sclerosis. The V gene end was trimmed by 0 bases and the J gene end by 2 bases; junction bases not matched to a gene: 5. CDR3 length: 17 amino acids. Germline V gene lookup returns CDR1 SGDLS and CDR2 YYNGEE. TCRdb's table, derived via immunoSEQ multiplex PCR, lists solely in-frame clones and lacks some. The sample contains around 43,000 clones, around 95% of which appear only once. The sequencing used CD8+ T cells from peripheral blood mononuclear cells, collected after pregnancy. The origin of this receptor is a female donor with multiple sclerosis, enrolled in a pregnancy study. The chain carries TRBV9 and TRBJ2-1; 10 bases line up with TRBD2. The CDR3 DNA reads as TGTGCCAGCAGCGTAGAGGTGGGACTAGCGACCTACAATGAGCAGTTCTTC. Its protein product is CASSVEVGLATYNEQFF.